The TCR beta chain under discussion was sequenced for a study of a mutant IDH1 vaccine in newly diagnosed glioma. Study as a whole: It was radiotherapy, temozolomide, or both that patients received previously, with most receiving both.

Generated by immunoSEQ multiplex PCR, the TCRdb table keeps only in-frame clones and is missing some. The sample comprises 73,000 or so clones, 84% of which are singletons, and approximately 12% rests with the top ten. The CDR3 runs 14 residues. V was cut by 3 bases and J by 0 bases, with 9 bases left in between. Per the germline V gene, CDR1 is SGDLS and CDR2 is YYNGEE. Notes on the study in general: Changes in the top peripheral T cell clonotypes seemingly had no bearing on pseudoprogression.

Time point of the sample: week 35, safety follow-up. In every dose of vaccine, 300 ug of mutant IDH1 20-mer peptide was given alongside topical imiquimod. Across weeks 1, 3, 5, 7, 11, 15, 19 and 23, patients received a vaccination each time, eight in all. Tumors from donors were new WHO grade 3 or 4 IDH1-mutant astrocytomas with ATRX loss. Concerning this clone: Antigen: not known.

Sequencing used PBMCs, obtained from a glioma patient whose treatment included an IDH1 peptide vaccine. The chain couples TRBV9 to TRBJ1-2, with D perhaps TRBD1 (5 bases). This TCR came from a man aged 18 to 29 with glioma. This CDR3 reads CASSAQESNYGYTF. The CDR3 DNA reads TGTGCCAGCAGCGCACAGGAGTCTAACTATGGCTACACCTTC.